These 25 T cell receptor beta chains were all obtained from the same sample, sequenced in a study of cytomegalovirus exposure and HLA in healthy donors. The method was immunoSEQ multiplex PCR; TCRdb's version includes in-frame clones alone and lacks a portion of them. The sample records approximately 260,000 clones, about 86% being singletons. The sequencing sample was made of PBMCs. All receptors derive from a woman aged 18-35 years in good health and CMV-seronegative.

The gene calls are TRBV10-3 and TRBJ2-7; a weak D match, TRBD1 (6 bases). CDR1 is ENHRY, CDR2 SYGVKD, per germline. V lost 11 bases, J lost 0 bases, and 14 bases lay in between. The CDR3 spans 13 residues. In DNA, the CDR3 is TGTGCCGCGGCGGACAGATTCTCCTACGAGCAGTACTTC. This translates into CAAADRFSYEQYF.

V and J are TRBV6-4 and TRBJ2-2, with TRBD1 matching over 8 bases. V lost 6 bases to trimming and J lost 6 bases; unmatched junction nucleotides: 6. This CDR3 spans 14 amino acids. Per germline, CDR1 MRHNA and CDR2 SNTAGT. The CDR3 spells CASSFSGGSGELFF. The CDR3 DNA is TGTGCCAGCAGCTTTTCAGGGGGCTCCGGGGAGCTGTTTTTT.

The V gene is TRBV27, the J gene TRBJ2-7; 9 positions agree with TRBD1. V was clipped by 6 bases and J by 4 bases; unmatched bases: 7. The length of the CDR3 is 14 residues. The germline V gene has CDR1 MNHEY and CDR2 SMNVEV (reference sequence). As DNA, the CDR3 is TGTGCCAGCAGCCCGGGACAGGGAATTTACGAGCAGTACTTC. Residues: CASSPGQGIYEQYF.

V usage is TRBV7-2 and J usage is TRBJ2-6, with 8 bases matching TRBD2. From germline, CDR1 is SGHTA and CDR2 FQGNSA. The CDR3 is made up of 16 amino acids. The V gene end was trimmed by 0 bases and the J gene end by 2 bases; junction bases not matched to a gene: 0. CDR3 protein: CASSLARGAGANVLTF. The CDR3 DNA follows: TGTGCCAGCAGCTTAGCGCGGGGGGCTGGGGCCAACGTCCTGACTTTC. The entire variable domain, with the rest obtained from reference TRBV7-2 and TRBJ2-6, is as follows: GAGVSQSPSNKVTEKGKDVELRCDPISGHTALYWYRQSLGQGLEFLIYFQGNSAPDKSGLPSDRFSAERTGGSVSTLTIQRTQQEDSAVYLCASSLARGAGANVLTFGAGSRLTVL.

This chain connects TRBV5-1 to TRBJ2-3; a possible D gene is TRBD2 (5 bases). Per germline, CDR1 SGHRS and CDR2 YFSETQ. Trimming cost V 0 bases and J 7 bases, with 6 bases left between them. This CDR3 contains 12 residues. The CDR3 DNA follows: TGCGCCAGCAGCTTGGTCGGGAATACGCAGTATTTT. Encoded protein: CASSLVGNTQYF.

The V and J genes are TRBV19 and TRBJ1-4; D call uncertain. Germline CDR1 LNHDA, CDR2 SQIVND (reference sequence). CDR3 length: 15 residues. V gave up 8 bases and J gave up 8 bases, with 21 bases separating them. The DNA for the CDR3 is TGTGCCAGTTCTAGAGGTTTGGGGTGGGAGGAAAAACTGTTTTTT. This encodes CASSRGLGWEEKLFF.

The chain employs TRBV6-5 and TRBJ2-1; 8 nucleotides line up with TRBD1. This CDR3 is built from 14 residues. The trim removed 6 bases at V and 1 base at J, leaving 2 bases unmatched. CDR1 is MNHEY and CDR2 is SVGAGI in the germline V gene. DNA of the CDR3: TGTGCCAGCAGGGACAGGGATTCCTACAATGAGCAGTTCTTC. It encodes CASRDRDSYNEQFF.

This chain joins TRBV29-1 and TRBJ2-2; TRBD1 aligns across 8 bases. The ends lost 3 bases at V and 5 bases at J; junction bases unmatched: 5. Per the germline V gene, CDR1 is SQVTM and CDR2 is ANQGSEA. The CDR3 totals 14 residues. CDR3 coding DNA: TGCAGCGTTGACGACAGGGGACTTACCGGGGAGCTGTTTTTT. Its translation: CSVDDRGLTGELFF.

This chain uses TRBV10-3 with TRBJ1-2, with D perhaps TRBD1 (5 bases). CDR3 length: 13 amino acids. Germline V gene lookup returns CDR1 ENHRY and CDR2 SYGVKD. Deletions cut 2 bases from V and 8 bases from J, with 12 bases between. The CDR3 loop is CAISESGAGGYTF. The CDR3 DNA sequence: TGTGCCATCAGTGAGAGTGGGGCAGGGGGCTACACCTTC.

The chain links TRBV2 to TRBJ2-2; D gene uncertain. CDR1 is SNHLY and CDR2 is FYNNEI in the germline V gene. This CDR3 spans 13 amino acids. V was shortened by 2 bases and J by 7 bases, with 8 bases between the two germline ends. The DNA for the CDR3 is TGTGCCAGCAGTGAACACGGTGGCGGGGAGCTGTTTTTT. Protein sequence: CASSEHGGGELFF. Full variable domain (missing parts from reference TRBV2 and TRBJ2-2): EPEVTQTPSHQVTQMGQEVILRCVPISNHLYFYWYRQILGQKVEFLVSFYNNEISEKSEIFDDQFSVERPDGSNFTLKIRSTKLEDSAMYFCASSEHGGGELFFGEGSRLTVL.

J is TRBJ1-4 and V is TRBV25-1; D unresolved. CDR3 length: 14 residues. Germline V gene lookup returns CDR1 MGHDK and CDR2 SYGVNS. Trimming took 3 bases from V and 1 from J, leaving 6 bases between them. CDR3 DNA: TGTGCCAGCAGTGATAGTTTAACTAATGAAAAACTGTTTTTT. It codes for CASSDSLTNEKLFF.

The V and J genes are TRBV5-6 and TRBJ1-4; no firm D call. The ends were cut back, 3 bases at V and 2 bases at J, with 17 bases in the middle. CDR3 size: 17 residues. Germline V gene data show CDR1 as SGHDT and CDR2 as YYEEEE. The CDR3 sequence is CASSWLGGGGTNEKLFF. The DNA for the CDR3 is TGTGCCAGCAGCTGGCTGGGAGGAGGAGGCACTAATGAAAAACTGTTTTTT. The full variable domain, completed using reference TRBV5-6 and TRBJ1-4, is DAGVTQSPTHLIKTRGQQVTLRCSPKSGHDTVSWYQQALGQGPQFIFQYYEEEERQRGNFPDRFSGHQFPNYSSELNVNALLLGDSALYLCASSWLGGGGTNEKLFFGSGTQLSVL.

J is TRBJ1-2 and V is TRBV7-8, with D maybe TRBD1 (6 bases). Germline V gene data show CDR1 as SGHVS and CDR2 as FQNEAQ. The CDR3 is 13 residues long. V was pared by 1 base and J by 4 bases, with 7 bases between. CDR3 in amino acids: CASSLGTVYGYTF. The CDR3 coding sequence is TGTGCCAGCAGCTTAGGGACAGTCTATGGCTACACCTTC.

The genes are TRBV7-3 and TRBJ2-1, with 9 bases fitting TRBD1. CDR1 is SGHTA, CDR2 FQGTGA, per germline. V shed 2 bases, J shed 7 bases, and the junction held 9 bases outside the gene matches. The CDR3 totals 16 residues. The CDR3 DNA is TGTGCCAGCAGCTTATCGTACAGGGGGCAGCGAAATGAGCAGTTCTTC. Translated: CASSLSYRGQRNEQFF.

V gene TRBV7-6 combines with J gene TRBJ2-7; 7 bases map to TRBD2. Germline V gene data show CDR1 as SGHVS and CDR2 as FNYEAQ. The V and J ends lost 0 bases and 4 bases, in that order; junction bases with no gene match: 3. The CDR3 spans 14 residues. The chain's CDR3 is CASSLATGGYEQYF. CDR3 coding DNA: TGTGCCAGCAGCTTAGCCACGGGGGGTTACGAGCAGTACTTC.

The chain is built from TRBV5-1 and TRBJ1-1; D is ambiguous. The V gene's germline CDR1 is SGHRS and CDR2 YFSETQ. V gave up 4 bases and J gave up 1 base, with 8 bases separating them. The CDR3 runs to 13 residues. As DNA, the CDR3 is TGCGCCAGCAGCCATACATGGAACACTGAAGCTTTCTTT. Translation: CASSHTWNTEAFF. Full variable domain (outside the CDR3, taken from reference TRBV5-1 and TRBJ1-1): KAGVTQTPRYLIKTRGQQVTLSCSPISGHRSVSWYQQTPGQGLQFLFEYFSETQRNKGNFPGRFSGRQFSNSRSEMNVSTLELGDSALYLCASSHTWNTEAFFGQGTRLTVV.

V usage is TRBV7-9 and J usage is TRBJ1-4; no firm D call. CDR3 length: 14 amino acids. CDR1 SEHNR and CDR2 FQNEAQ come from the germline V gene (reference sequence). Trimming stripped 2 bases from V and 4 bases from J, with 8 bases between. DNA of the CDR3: TGTGCCAGCAGCTTAAGGGAGAATAATGAAAAACTGTTTTTT. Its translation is CASSLRENNEKLFF.

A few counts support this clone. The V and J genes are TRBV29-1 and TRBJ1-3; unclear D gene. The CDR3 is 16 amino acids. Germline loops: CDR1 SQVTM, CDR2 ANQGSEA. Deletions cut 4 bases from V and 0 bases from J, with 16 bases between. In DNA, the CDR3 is TGCAGCGTTGTGTACCGAGGGATACTCTCTGGAAACACCATATATTTT. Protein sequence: CSVVYRGILSGNTIYF. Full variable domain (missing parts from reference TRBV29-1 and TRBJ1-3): SAVISQKPSRDICQRGTSLTIQCQVDSQVTMMFWYRQQPGQSLTLIATANQGSEATYESGFVIDKFPISRPNLTFSTLTVSNMSPEDSSIYLCSVVYRGILSGNTIYFGEGSWLTVV.

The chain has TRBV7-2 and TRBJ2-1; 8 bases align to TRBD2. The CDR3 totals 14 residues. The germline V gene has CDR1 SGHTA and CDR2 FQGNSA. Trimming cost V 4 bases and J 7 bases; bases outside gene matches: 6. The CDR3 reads CASSYGGAGNEQFF. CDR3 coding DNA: TGTGCCAGCAGCTACGGGGGGGCCGGGAATGAGCAGTTCTTC.

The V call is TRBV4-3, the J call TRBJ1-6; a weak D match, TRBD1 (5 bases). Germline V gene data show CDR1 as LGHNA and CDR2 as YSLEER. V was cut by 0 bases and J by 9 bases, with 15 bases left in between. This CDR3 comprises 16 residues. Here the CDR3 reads CASSQDLGTGGSPLHF. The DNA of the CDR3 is TGCGCCAGCAGCCAAGATCTAGGGACTGGAGGTTCACCCCTCCACTTT.

CDR3 sequence (DNA): TGTGCCTGGAGACGGACAGGGCAAGAGACCCAGTACTTC. Amino acid sequence: CAWRRTGQETQYF. The rearrangement uses TRBV30 and TRBJ2-5; 8 bases map to TRBD1. The ends lost 3 bases at V and 2 bases at J; junction bases unmatched: 2. CDR3 length equals 13 residues. The V gene's germline CDR1 is GTSNPN and CDR2 SVGIG (reference sequence). Supplemented by reference TRBV30 and TRBJ2-5, the full variable domain reads SQTIHQWPATLVQPVGSPLSLECTVEGTSNPNLYWYRQAAGRGLQLLFYSVGIGQISSEVPQNLSASRPQDRQFILSSKKLLLSDSGFYLCAWRRTGQETQYFGPGTRLLVL.

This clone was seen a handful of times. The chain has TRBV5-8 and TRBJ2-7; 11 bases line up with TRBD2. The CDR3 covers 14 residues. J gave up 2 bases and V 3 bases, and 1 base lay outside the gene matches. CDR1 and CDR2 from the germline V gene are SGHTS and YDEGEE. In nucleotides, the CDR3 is TGTGCCAGCAGCTCTAGCGGGAGGCCCTACGAGCAGTACTTC. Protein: CASSSSGRPYEQYF.

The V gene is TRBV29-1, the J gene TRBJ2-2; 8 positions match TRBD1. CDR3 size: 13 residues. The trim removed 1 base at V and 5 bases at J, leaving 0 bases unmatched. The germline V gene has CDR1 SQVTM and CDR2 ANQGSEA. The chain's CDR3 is CSVEGQGTGELFF. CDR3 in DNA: TGCAGCGTTGAAGGACAGGGGACCGGGGAGCTGTTTTTT.

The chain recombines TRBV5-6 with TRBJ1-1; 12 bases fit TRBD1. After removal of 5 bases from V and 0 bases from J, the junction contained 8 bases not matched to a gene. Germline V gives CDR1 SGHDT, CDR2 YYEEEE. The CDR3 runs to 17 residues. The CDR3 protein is CASSPGQGAPMNTEAFF. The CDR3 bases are TGTGCCAGCAGTCCGGGACAGGGGGCTCCTATGAACACTGAAGCTTTCTTT.

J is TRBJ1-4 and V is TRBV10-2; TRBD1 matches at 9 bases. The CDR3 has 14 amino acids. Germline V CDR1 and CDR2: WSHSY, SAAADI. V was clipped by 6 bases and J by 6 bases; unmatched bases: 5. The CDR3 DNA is TGCGCCAGCAGGGGGACAGGGTTTGATGAAAAACTGTTTTTT. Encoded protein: CASRGTGFDEKLFF.